These 10 T cell receptor beta chains were all obtained from the same sample, sequenced in a study of shared clonotypes between healthy human individuals. The protocol was immunoSEQ multiplex PCR, while the TCRdb copy is restricted to in-frame clones and leaves out a portion. Among 2 million to 3 million clones listed, approximately 93% were seen once. The sample comprised naive CD4+ T cells from PBMCs. Subset here: CD45RA+ positively selected. These receptors all come from a man between 18 and 29 years old in good health. Some clones in this sample may be carry-over from other donors' samples.

The rearrangement uses TRBV5-5 and TRBJ1-5; possible D gene TRBD1, 6 bases. Germline loops: CDR1 SGHKS, CDR2 YYEKEE (reference sequence). The CDR3 length is 14 residues. V was clipped by 0 bases and J by 2 bases, with 6 bases between them. For the CDR3, the DNA is TGTGCCAGCAGCTTGGCAGGGGGCAATCAGCCCCAGCATTTT. It yields the protein CASSLAGGNQPQHF.

V usage is TRBV28 and J usage is TRBJ2-3; no definite D call. Germline-derived CDR1 and CDR2 are MDHEN and SYDVKM. Trimming shortened V by 5 bases and J by 0 bases, and 12 bases separated the two germline ends. The CDR3 has 15 residues. Written as DNA, the CDR3 is TGTGCCAGCAGTCCCTCACCACCTAGCACAGATACGCAGTATTTT. This encodes CASSPSPPSTDTQYF.

The V call is TRBV19, the J call TRBJ2-7; D tentatively reads TRBD1 or TRBD2 (5 bases each). The V and J ends lost 5 bases and 7 bases respectively, with 15 bases between them. The CDR3 has 13 amino acids. CDR1 is LNHDA, CDR2 SQIVND, per germline (reference sequence). CDR3 residues: CASSRGPPWEQYF. For the CDR3, the DNA is TGTGCCAGTAGTCGGGGCCCTCCTTGGGAGCAGTACTTC.

With regard to this clone: Relative to the germline gene, one junction end is altered; a read error may explain this. CDR3 nucleotides: TGTGCCAGCACCTTACAGGGGGTGGGCAATGAGCAGTTCTTC. It codes for CASTLQGVGNEQFF. The chain has TRBV7-2 and TRBJ2-1; 8 nucleotides match TRBD1. From germline, CDR1 is SGHTA and CDR2 FQGNSA. The CDR3 is 14 residues long. The whole variable domain, remainder taken from reference TRBV7-2 and TRBJ2-1, is GAGVSQSPSNKVTEKGKDVELRCDPISGHTALYWYRQSLGQGLEFLIYFQGNSAPDKSGLPSDRFSAERTGGSVSTLTIQRTQQEDSAVYLCASTLQGVGNEQFFGPGTRLTVL.

This chain uses TRBV28 with TRBJ2-7; 13 bases match TRBD2. After removal of 7 bases from V and 6 bases from J, the junction contained 3 bases not matched to a gene. There are 13 residues in the CDR3. Germline CDR1 is MDHEN and CDR2 is SYDVKM. In nucleotides, the CDR3 is TGTGCCAGCATAGGGACTAGCGGGACCGAGCAGTACTTC. It translates to CASIGTSGTEQYF.

This rearrangement joins TRBV7-8 to TRBJ2-7, with 7 bases aligning to TRBD1. The CDR3 is 15 amino acids. The J segment lost 3 bases and the V segment lost 5 bases, leaving 10 bases of the junction unmatched. CDR1 and CDR2 from the germline V gene are SGHVS and FQNEAQ. The DNA of the CDR3 is TGTGCCAGCAGCCCACAGGGGCAGGCGAACTACGAGCAGTACTTC. Translation: CASSPQGQANYEQYF.

CDR3 bases: TGTGCCAGCAGACCTACACTTGGGGGGATCTACGAGCAGTACTTC. Protein: CASRPTLGGIYEQYF. The chain carries TRBV28 and TRBJ2-7, with a possible D match to TRBD2 (6 bases). Germline loops: CDR1 MDHEN, CDR2 SYDVKM. The germline V and J ends were trimmed by 6 bases and 3 bases, with 18 bases remaining between them. CDR3 length equals 15 residues.

This chain uses TRBV11-2 with TRBJ2-7, with D unresolved. CDR3 length equals 14 residues. From germline, CDR1 is SGHAT and CDR2 FQNNGV. Trimming shortened V by 5 bases and J by 0 bases, and 11 bases separated the two germline ends. CDR3 DNA: TGTGCCAGCAGCCCCCGGGTTACCTCCTACGAGCAGTACTTC. This translates into CASSPRVTSYEQYF.

The chain combines TRBV6-1 with TRBJ1-4; D is uncertain. V lost 7 bases to trimming and J lost 6 bases, with 12 bases between them. This CDR3 spans 13 amino acids. Germline CDR1 MNHNS, CDR2 SASEGT. CDR3 sequence (DNA): TGTGCCAGCACGAGGGCGGCCGATGAAAAACTGTTTTTT. Translating it yields CASTRAADEKLFF.

The chain recombines TRBV30 with TRBJ1-5, with D possibly TRBD1 on 5 matching bases. V lost 0 bases and J 3 bases, leaving 9 bases between the germline ends. The CDR3 is 14 residues long. From germline, CDR1 is GTSNPN and CDR2 SVGIG (reference sequence). CDR3 sequence reads: CAWSVTGANQPQHF. CDR3 coding DNA: TGTGCCTGGAGTGTAACCGGGGCCAATCAGCCCCAGCATTTT.